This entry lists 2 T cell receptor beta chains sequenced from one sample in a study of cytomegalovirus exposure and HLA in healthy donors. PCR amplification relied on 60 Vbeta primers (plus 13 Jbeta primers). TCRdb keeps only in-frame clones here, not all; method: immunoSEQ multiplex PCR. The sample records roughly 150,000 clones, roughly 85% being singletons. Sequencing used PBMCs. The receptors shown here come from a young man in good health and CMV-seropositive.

The CDR3 is CASSSAATSGVTDTQYF. CDR3 sequence (DNA): TGCGCCAGCAGCTCGGCCGCAACTAGCGGGGTGACAGATACGCAGTATTTT. V usage is TRBV5-1 and J usage is TRBJ2-3, with 10 bases that match TRBD2. Trimming removed 3 bases from V and 3 bases from J; junction bases left unmatched: 10. The CDR3 runs to 17 residues. Germline V CDR1 and CDR2: SGHRS, YFSETQ.

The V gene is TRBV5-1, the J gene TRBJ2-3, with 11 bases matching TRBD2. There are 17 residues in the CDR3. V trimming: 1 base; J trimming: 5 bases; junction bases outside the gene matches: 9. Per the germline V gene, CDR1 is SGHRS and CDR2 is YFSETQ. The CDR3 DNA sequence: TGCGCCAGCAGCTTGTCTTTAGCGGGAGGGCCTCAAGATACGCAGTATTTT. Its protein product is CASSLSLAGGPQDTQYF.